This entry is about one T cell receptor (beta chain). The antigen is not known. Only in-frame clones appear in the TCRdb table, and some are missing; sequencing was by immunoSEQ multiplex PCR. The sample holds 25,000 to 35,000 clones, 83% seen once. This sample was taken from a study of T cells in narcolepsy. Overall study findings and caveats: Comparing one patient's CSF and blood CD4+ clonotypes highlighted HCRT- and TRIB2-specific autoreactive clonotypes. Healthy controls reportedly lacked the autoreactive clonotypes serially found in patients' blood.

Trimming pared 5 bases from V and 0 bases from J, leaving 8 bases between. This CDR3 has 14 residues. Germline V gene sequence: CDR1 MNHEY, CDR2 SVGAGI. The TCR was taken from a human donor in good health. This chain joins TRBV6-5 and TRBJ1-3, with D uncertain. Sequencing was carried out using memory (CD45RA-) CD4+ T cells from blood. In DNA, the CDR3 is TGTGCCAGCAGTGAATCAGGCTCTGGAAACACCATATATTTT. Translation: CASSESGSGNTIYF.